This entry lists 12 T cell receptor beta chains sequenced from one sample in a study of blood T cell repertoires in COVID-19. Some clones are missing from TCRdb's copy, which holds only in-frame ones; the method was immunoSEQ multiplex PCR. The sample yields 200,000 to 250,000 clones, roughly 86% seen once. Specimen: PBMCs or T cells enriched from blood (not recorded which). The receptor source for this set is a woman in her forties or fifties who had recovered from COVID-19.

The rearrangement links TRBV19 to TRBJ1-3, with 10 bases matching TRBD1. The CDR3 sequence is 16 residues long. Looked up from germline, CDR1 is LNHDA and CDR2 is SQIVND (reference sequence). V trimming: 5 bases; J trimming: 0 bases; junction bases outside the gene matches: 4. The CDR3 DNA sequence: TGTGCCAGTAGTCCGACAGGGGGCCTCTCTGGAAACACCATATATTTT. This translates into CASSPTGGLSGNTIYF.

This clone has a handful of counts. The rearrangement uses TRBV10-3 and TRBJ1-1, with TRBD1 as a possible D gene (6 bases). The germline V and J ends were trimmed by 5 bases and 11 bases, with 18 bases remaining between them. The CDR3 is 13 amino acids. Germline-derived CDR1 and CDR2 are ENHRY and SYGVKD. The CDR3 DNA is TGTGCCATCAGTCAGAGACAGGACGGTGCGGCTTTCTTT. Translated, it gives CAISQRQDGAAFF.

The genes are TRBV5-6 and TRBJ1-3, with 9 nucleotides matching TRBD1. V lost 2 bases to trimming and J lost 0 bases; unmatched junction nucleotides: 3. Germline V CDR1 and CDR2: SGHDT, YYEEEE. The CDR3 runs 16 residues. The CDR3 nucleotides read TGTGCCAGCAGCTTAGGGACAGGGAGCTCTGGAAACACCATATATTTT. It encodes CASSLGTGSSGNTIYF.

This chain connects TRBV9 to TRBJ1-4; a possible D gene is TRBD1 (6 bases). The V end lost 1 base, the J end lost 3 bases, and 13 bases lay between the germline ends. CDR1 and CDR2 from the germline V gene are SGDLS and YYNGEE. This CDR3 comprises 16 residues. This CDR3 is CASSVRQAGPNEKLFF. The CDR3 DNA is TGTGCCAGCAGCGTAAGACAGGCAGGACCTAATGAAAAACTGTTTTTT. The full variable domain, completed using reference TRBV9 and TRBJ1-4, is DSGVTQTPKHLITATGQRVTLRCSPRSGDLSVYWYQQSLDQGLQFLIQYYNGEERAKGNILERFSAQQFPDLHSELNLSSLELGDSALYFCASSVRQAGPNEKLFFGSGTQLSVL.

V usage is TRBV24-1 and J usage is TRBJ2-5; tentative D call: TRBD2 (6 bases). Germline V CDR1 and CDR2: KGHDR, SFDVKD. Between the trimmed V and J ends, which lost 0 bases and 7 bases, there was a span of 14 bases. The CDR3 length is 15 residues. Here the CDR3 reads CATSDLRRRGGTQYF. The DNA of the CDR3 is TGTGCCACCAGTGATTTGCGTCGGCGGGGCGGGACCCAGTACTTC.

This clone appeared once. V usage is TRBV7-2 and J usage is TRBJ1-5; the D is unclear. CDR1 and CDR2 from the germline V gene are SGHTA and FQGNSA. This CDR3 contains 14 residues. V was trimmed by 5 bases and J by 6 bases, leaving 14 bases between them. The CDR3 protein is CASSQTVTAQPQHF. CDR3 DNA sequence: TGTGCCAGCAGCCAAACAGTGACCGCTCAGCCCCAGCATTTT.

The chain uses TRBV24-1 and TRBJ2-1, with TRBD2 matching over 9 bases. V trimming: 4 bases; J trimming: 8 bases; junction bases outside the gene matches: 5. Germline values: CDR1 KGHDR, CDR2 SFDVKD. The CDR3 runs 14 residues. CDR3 nucleotides: TGTGCCACCAGTGAGATCGGCGGGGGGGATGAGCAGTTCTTC. Translated: CATSEIGGGDEQFF.

The rearrangement uses TRBV19 and TRBJ1-5; D uncertain. Trimming took 7 bases from V and 1 from J, leaving 17 bases between them. This CDR3 has 16 residues. The germline V gene has CDR1 LNHDA and CDR2 SQIVND (reference sequence). The CDR3 coding sequence is TGTGCCAGTATTAGGTCGGGGAGTGTAAGCAATCAGCCCCAGCATTTT. Translated, it gives CASIRSGSVSNQPQHF.

The gene calls are TRBV18 and TRBJ2-7; D perhaps matches TRBD2 (5 bases). The CDR3 extends over 14 amino acids. Germline V lookup: CDR1 KGHSH, CDR2 LQKENI. Trimming pared 4 bases from V and 6 bases from J, leaving 16 bases between. DNA of the CDR3: TGTGCCAGCTCACAGTCCGCGGGTCGGTCCGAGCAGTACTTC. Protein: CASSQSAGRSEQYF.

As to this clone: Other DNA sequences within the sample encode an identical CDR3. This chain links TRBV7-9 with TRBJ2-1; TRBD1 might be the D (6 bases). Germline CDR1 reads SEHNR; CDR2 reads FQNEAQ (reference sequence). CDR3 length: 13 amino acids. With 3 bases removed from V and 3 bases from J, the gap between germline ends came to 6 bases. CDR3: CASSLDSYNEQFF. Written as DNA, the CDR3 is TGTGCCAGCAGCTTGGACAGCTACAATGAGCAGTTCTTC.

The chain has TRBV10-3 and TRBJ2-3; maybe TRBD2 (5 bases). The CDR3 is 14 residues long. Germline CDR1 ENHRY, CDR2 SYGVKD. V was cut by 5 bases and J by 2 bases, with 11 bases left in between. This CDR3 is CAISPGLITDTQYF. CDR3 in DNA: TGTGCCATCAGTCCAGGACTGATCACAGATACGCAGTATTTT.

The chain joins TRBV6-5 to TRBJ2-2; D not certain. V was cut by 2 bases and J by 6 bases, with 13 bases left in between. CDR3 length equals 15 residues. Germline V gene sequence: CDR1 MNHEY, CDR2 SVGAGI. The CDR3 is CASSYATPTPGELFF. The CDR3 region has the DNA TGTGCCAGCAGTTACGCGACACCCACCCCCGGGGAGCTGTTTTTT.